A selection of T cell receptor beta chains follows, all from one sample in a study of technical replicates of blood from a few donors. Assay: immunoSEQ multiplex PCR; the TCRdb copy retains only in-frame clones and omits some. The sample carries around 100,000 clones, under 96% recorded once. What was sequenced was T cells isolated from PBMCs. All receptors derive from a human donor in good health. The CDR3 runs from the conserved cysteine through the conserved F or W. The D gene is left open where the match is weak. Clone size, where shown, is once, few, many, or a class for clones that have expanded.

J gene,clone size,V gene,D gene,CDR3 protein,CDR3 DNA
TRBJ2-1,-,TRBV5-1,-,CASSLVGEHEQFF,TGCGCCAGCAGCTTGGTTGGGGAGCATGAGCAGTTCTTC
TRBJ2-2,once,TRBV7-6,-,CASSLSRAGGSGELFF,TGTGCCAGCAGCTTATCGCGGGCAGGCGGGTCCGGGGAGCTGTTTTTT
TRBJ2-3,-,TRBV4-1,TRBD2,CASSQGGGGSGYPDTQYF,TGCGCCAGCAGCCAAGGGGGGGGAGGGAGTGGATACCCAGATACGCAGTATTTT
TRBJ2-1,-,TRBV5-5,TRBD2,CALEGGSPLCNEQFF,TGTGCCCTCGAGGGCGGGAGCCCTTTGTGCAATGAGCAGTTCTTC
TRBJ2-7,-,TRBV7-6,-,CASSPLPGSEQYF,TGTGCCAGCAGCCCTCTGCCAGGGTCCGAGCAGTACTTC
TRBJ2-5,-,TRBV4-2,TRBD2,CASSQGGGETQYF,TGTGCCAGCAGCCAAGGGGGGGGAGAGACCCAGTACTTC
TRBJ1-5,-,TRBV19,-,CASCNLNQPQHF,TGTGCCAGTTGTAATCTCAATCAGCCCCAGCATTTT
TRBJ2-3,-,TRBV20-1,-,CSARFKDTQYF,TGCAGTGCTAGGTTTAAAGATACGCAGTATTTT
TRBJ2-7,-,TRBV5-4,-,CASSLAGTPFYEQYF,TGTGCCAGCAGCTTGGCCGGGACACCTTTTTACGAGCAGTACTTC
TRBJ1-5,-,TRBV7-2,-,CASSTQGGQPQHF,TGTGCCAGCAGCACCCAAGGGGGTCAGCCCCAGCATTTT
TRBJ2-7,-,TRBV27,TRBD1,CASSFSPGQGFSYEQYF,TGTGCCAGCAGTTTTAGTCCGGGACAGGGGTTCTCCTACGAGCAGTACTTC
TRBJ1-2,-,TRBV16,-,CASSQSQGGYGYTF,TGTGCCAGCAGCCAATCGCAGGGCGGCTATGGCTACACCTTC
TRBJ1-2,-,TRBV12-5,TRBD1,CASWVTGQIKDGYTF,TGTGCTAGTTGGGTTACGGGACAGATAAAGGATGGCTACACCTTC
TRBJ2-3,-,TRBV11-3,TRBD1,CASSQGQGSIHGDTQYF,TGTGCCAGCAGCCAGGGACAGGGGTCGATACACGGGGATACGCAGTATTTT
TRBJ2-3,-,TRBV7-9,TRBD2,CASKLSLSGRTDTQYF,TGTGCCAGCAAACTCAGCCTAAGCGGGAGGACAGATACGCAGTATTTT
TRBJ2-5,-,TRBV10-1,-,CASSDRTKETQYF,TGCGCCAGCAGTGACAGGACTAAAGAGACCCAGTACTTC
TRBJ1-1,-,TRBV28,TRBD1,CASSPDRGNTEAFF,TGTGCCAGCAGTCCGGACAGGGGGAACACTGAAGCTTTCTTT
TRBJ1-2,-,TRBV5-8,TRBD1,CANKDRGGEYGYTF,TGTGCCAACAAGGACAGGGGAGGGGAATATGGCTACACCTTC
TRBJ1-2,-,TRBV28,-,CASSLGQPWGYTF,TGTGCCAGCAGTTTAGGACAGCCGTGGGGCTACACCTTC
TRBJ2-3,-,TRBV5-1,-,CASSSTGLYTDTQYF,TGCGCCAGCAGCTCGACCGGACTGTACACAGATACGCAGTATTTT
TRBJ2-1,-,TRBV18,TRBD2,CASSPGGLAGVKNNEQFF,TGTGCCAGCTCACCTGGCGGACTAGCGGGGGTCAAAAACAATGAGCAGTTCTTC
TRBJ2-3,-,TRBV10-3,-,CAITDTDTQYF,TGTGCCATCACAGACACAGATACGCAGTATTTT
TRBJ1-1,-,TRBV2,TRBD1,CASSVWQGEEAFF,TGTGCCAGCAGTGTGTGGCAGGGGGAGGAAGCTTTCTTT
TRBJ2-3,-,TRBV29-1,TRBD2,CSVEGKLAGLSLAPDTQYF,TGCAGCGTTGAAGGGAAACTAGCGGGATTATCTCTTGCGCCAGATACGCAGTATTTT
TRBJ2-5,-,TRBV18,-,CASSPRASDETQYF,TGTGCCAGCTCACCACGGGCTAGCGATGAGACCCAGTACTTC
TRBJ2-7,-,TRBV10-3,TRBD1,CAIRNPGQGDYEQYF,TGTGCCATCAGGAACCCGGGACAGGGGGACTACGAGCAGTACTTC
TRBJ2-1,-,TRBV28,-,CASKSRRADYNEQFF,TGTGCCAGCAAGAGTAGGCGGGCAGATTACAATGAGCAGTTCTTC
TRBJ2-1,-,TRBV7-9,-,CASSSSETRVHDEQFF,TGTGCCAGCAGCTCTAGTGAGACTAGGGTCCACGATGAGCAGTTCTTC
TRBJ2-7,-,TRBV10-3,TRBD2,CATQTSGSTYEQYF,TGTGCCACCCAGACTAGCGGGAGTACCTACGAGCAGTACTTC
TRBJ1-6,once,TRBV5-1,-,CASSLEGSVGYASPLHF,TGCGCCAGCAGCTTGGAAGGTAGTGTCGGGTATGCTTCACCCCTCCACTTT
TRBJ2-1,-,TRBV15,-,CATSVQASNEQFF,TGTGCCACCAGCGTCCAGGCGTCGAATGAGCAGTTCTTC
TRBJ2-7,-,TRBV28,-,CASSLSSLFYEQYF,TGTGCCAGCAGTTTATCTTCACTTTTCTACGAGCAGTACTTC
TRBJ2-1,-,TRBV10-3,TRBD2,CAISKGGEWTYNEQFF,TGTGCCATCAGTAAGGGAGGGGAGTGGACCTACAATGAGCAGTTCTTC
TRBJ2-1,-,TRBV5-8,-,CASSLGSPSSYNEQFF,TGTGCCAGCAGCTTGGGTTCGCCGAGCTCCTACAATGAGCAGTTCTTC
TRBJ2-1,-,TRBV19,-,CATSTVDSGWNEQFF,TGTGCCACTTCGACAGTTGATAGCGGTTGGAATGAGCAGTTCTTC
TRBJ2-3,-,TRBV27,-,CASSLSMIGQDTQYF,TGTGCCAGCAGTTTATCGATGATTGGCCAAGATACGCAGTATTTT
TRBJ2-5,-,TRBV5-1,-,CASSLERQETQYF,TGCGCCAGCAGCTTGGAGCGGCAAGAGACCCAGTACTTC
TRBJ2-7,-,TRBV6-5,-,CASSYSKNSEQYF,TGTGCCAGCAGTTACTCGAAAAACAGCGAGCAGTACTTC
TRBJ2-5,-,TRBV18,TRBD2,CASSPDGGAETQYF,TGTGCCAGCTCACCCGACGGGGGGGCAGAGACCCAGTACTTC